Shown below are 4 T cell receptor beta chains from a single sample sequenced in a study of blood T cell repertoires in COVID-19. The protocol was immunoSEQ multiplex PCR, while the TCRdb copy is restricted to in-frame clones and leaves out a portion. The sample contains about 200,000 clones, about 84% of which appear only once. Sequences were obtained from peripheral blood. The receptors stem from a woman aged 80 or over with acute or convalescent COVID-19.

The rearrangement uses TRBV4-1 and TRBJ1-1, with D possibly TRBD1 on 5 matching bases. Germline V gene data show CDR1 as MGHRA and CDR2 as YSYEKL. This CDR3 spans 19 amino acids. Between the trimmed V and J ends, which lost 0 bases and 4 bases, there was a span of 24 bases. CDR3 nucleotide sequence: TGCGCCAGCAGCCAAGATCTCCCGACCGGAGCAGGGCGATTCACTGAAGCTTTCTTT. Translating it yields CASSQDLPTGAGRFTEAFF.

The J gene is TRBJ2-5, the V gene TRBV30; weak D call: TRBD1 (6 bases). CDR1 is GTSNPN and CDR2 is SVGIG in the germline V gene (reference sequence). V lost 6 bases and J 4 bases, leaving 15 bases between the germline ends. The CDR3 length is 13 residues. CDR3: CACRGSRGETQYF. The CDR3 DNA reads as TGTGCCTGCAGGGGCTCGAGAGGAGAGACCCAGTACTTC.

This rearrangement joins TRBV5-5 to TRBJ2-6; D might be TRBD2 (6 bases). Germline assignment: CDR1 SGHKS and CDR2 YYEKEE (reference sequence). V dropped 0 bases and J dropped 2 bases, with 12 bases sitting between them. The CDR3 contains 17 residues. CDR3 sequence reads: CASSLVLEGTGANVLTF. CDR3 coding DNA: TGTGCCAGCAGCTTGGTCTTGGAGGGAACTGGGGCCAACGTCCTGACTTTC. Drawing the rest from reference TRBV5-5 and TRBJ2-6, the complete variable domain is DAGVTQSPTHLIKTRGQQVTLRCSPISGHKSVSWYQQVLGQGPQFIFQYYEKEERGRGNFPDRFSARQFPNYSSELNVNALLLGDSALYLCASSLVLEGTGANVLTFGAGSRLTVL.

The chain joins TRBV2 to TRBJ2-3; 12 bases are a match to TRBD2. Germline values: CDR1 SNHLY, CDR2 FYNNEI. V lost 5 bases, J lost 5 bases, and 11 bases stayed unmatched. This CDR3 comprises 17 residues. The CDR3 region has the DNA TGTGCCAGCAGTAGGCGAACTAGCGGGAGGTCGCAAGATACGCAGTATTTT. Residues: CASSRRTSGRSQDTQYF.